This T cell receptor beta chain derives from a study of high-grade serous ovarian cancer treatment subgroups. Findings and caveats of the study: Only CDR3 was analyzed; CDR1 and CDR2 were not.

Tumor tissue was taken before any definitive surgery or chemotherapy was given. The CDR3 runs 15 residues. CDR1 is SGHAT, CDR2 FQNNGV, per germline. Trimming took 0 bases from V and 3 from J, leaving 12 bases between them. Method: immunoSEQ multiplex PCR; TCRdb's copy keeps in-frame clones and lacks some. There are 8,500 to 10,000 clones in the sample; 75% to 90% occur only once, and approximately 1.7% lies in the top ten. Details on this clone: Its antigen is still unknown.

What was sequenced was tumor tissue. The chain is built from TRBV11-2 and TRBJ2-7; D remains ambiguous. The sequence derives from a human donor with high-grade serous ovarian cancer. In nucleotides, the CDR3 is TGTGCCAGCAGCTTAGATTCTCCCAGGATCTACGAGCAGTACTTC. It codes for CASSLDSPRIYEQYF. The full variable domain, in which reference TRBV11-2 and TRBJ2-7 provide the parts outside the CDR3, is EAGVAQSPRYKIIEKRQSVAFWCNPISGHATLYWYQQILGQGPKLLIQFQNNGVVDDSQLPKDRFSAERLKGVDSTLKIQPAKLEDSAVYLCASSLDSPRIYEQYFGPGTRLTVT.